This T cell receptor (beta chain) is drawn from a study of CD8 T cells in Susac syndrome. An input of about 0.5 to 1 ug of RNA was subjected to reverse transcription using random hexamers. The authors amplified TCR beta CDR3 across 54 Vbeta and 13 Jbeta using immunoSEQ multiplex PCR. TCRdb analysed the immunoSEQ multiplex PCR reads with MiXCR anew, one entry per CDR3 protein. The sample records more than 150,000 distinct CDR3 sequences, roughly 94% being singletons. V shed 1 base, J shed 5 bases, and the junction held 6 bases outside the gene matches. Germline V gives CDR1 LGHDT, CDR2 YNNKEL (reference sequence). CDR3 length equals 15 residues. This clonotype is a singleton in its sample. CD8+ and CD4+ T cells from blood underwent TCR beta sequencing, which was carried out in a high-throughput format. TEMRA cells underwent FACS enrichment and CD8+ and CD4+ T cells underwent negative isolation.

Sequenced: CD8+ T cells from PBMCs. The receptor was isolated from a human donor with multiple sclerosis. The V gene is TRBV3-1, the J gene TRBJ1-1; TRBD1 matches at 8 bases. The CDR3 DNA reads TGTGCCAGCAGCCAAGGAGGACAGGGATGGACTGAAGCTTTCTTT. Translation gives CASSQGGQGWTEAFF.